This T cell receptor (beta chain) was obtained from a study of cytomegalovirus exposure and HLA in healthy donors. Losses at the gene ends were 0 bases for V and 7 bases for J; bases not matched to a gene: 3. Germline V gene lookup returns CDR1 LNHDA and CDR2 SQIVND (reference sequence). The CDR3 covers 15 residues. The study, taken as a whole, reports: It was reported that the classifier diagnosed cytomegalovirus status with high specificity and sensitivity in both the original and validation cohorts. TCR association rates varied by HLA locus in a later analysis, with DRB1 highest and HLA-C lowest.

Nominally healthy donors were sampled, though unrecorded immune exposures were likely. The study did not record CMV serostatus for this donor. The PCR ran on 60 Vbeta and 13 Jbeta primers. The method was immunoSEQ multiplex PCR; TCRdb's version includes in-frame clones alone and lacks a portion of them. The sample lists roughly 120,000 clones, 77% occurring once. Concerning this clone: Its antigen is undetermined.

Sequencing was performed on PBMCs. This chain uses TRBV19 with TRBJ1-6, with 7 bases lining up with TRBD1. This receptor was obtained from a human donor in good health. The CDR3 loop reads CASSIEEGQNSPLHF. CDR3 sequence (DNA): TGTGCCAGTAGTATAGAGGAGGGACAGAATTCACCCCTCCACTTT.